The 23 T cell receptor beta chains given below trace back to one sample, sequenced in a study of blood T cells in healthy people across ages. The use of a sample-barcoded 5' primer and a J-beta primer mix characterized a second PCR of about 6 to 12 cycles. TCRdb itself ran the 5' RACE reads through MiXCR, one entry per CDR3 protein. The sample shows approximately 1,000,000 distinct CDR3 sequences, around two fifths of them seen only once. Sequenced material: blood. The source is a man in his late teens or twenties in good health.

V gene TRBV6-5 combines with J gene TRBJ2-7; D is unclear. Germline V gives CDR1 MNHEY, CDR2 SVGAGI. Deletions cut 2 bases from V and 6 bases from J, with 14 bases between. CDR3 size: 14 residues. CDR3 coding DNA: TGTGCCAGCAGTTACGCGACACCCCCAATCGAGCAGTACTTC. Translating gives CASSYATPPIEQYF.

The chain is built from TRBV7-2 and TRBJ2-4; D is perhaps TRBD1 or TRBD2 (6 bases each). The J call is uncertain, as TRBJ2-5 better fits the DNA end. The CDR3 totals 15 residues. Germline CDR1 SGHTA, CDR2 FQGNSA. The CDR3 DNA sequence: TGTGCCAGCAGCTTACATTCCGGGGGCTGGGAGACCCAGTACTTC. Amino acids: CASSLHSGGWETQYF.

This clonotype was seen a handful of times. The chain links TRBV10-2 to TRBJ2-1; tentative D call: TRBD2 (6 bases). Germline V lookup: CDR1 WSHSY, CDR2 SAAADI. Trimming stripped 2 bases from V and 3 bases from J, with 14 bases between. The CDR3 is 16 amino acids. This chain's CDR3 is CASSEVAGLNYNEQFF. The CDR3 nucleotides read TGCGCCAGCAGTGAGGTTGCGGGGCTCAACTACAATGAGCAGTTCTTC.

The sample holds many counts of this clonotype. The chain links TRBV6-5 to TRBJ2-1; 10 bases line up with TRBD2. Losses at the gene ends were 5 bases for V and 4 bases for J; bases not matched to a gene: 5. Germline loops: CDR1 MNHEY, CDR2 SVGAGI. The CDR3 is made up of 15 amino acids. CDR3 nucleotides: TGTGCCAGCAGTCCCGGGACTAGCGTTTACAATGAGCAGTTCTTC. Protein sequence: CASSPGTSVYNEQFF.

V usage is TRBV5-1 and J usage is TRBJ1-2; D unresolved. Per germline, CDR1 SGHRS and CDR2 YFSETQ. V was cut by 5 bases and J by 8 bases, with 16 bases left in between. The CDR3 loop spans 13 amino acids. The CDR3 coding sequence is TGCGCCAGCAGAGAGGTCACGACTGGGGGCTACACCTTC. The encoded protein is CASREVTTGGYTF.

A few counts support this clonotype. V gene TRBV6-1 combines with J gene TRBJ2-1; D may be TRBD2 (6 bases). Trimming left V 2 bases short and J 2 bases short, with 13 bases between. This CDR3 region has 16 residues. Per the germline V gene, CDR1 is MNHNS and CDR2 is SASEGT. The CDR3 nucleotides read TGTGCCAGCAGTGAACGCGGGACGGGAGCCTACAATGAGCAGTTCTTC. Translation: CASSERGTGAYNEQFF.

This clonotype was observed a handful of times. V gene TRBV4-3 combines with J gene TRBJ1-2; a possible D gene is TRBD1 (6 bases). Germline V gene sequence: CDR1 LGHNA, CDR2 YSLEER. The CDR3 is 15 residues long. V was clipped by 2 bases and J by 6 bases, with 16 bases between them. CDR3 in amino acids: CASSQYDSHRDGYTF. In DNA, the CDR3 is TGCGCCAGCAGCCAATACGACTCACACAGGGATGGCTACACCTTC.

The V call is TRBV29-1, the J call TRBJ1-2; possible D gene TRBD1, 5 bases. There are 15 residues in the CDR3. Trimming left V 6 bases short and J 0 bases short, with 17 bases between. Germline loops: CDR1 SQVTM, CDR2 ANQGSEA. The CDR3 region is CSVRGEGRTNYGYTF. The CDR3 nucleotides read TGCAGCGTCCGGGGGGAGGGGAGGACTAACTATGGCTACACCTTC. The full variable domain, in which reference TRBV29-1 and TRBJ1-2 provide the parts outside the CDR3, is SAVISQKPSRDICQRGTSLTIQCQVDSQVTMMFWYRQQPGQSLTLIATANQGSEATYESGFVIDKFPISRPNLTFSTLTVSNMSPEDSSIYLCSVRGEGRTNYGYTFGSGTRLTVV.

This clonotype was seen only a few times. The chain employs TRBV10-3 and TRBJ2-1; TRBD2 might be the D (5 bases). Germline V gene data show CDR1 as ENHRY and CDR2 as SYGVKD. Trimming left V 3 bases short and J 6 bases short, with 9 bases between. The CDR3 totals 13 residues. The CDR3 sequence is CAISERGSNEQFF. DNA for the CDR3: TGTGCCATCAGTGAACGAGGGAGCAATGAGCAGTTCTTC.

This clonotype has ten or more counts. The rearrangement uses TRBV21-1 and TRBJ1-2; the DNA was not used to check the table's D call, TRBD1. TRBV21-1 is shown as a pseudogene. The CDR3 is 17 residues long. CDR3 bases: TGTGCCAGCAGCAAAAGGGGGTGGTTTTTTTCTAACTATGGCTACACCTTC. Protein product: CASSKRGWFFSNYGYTF.

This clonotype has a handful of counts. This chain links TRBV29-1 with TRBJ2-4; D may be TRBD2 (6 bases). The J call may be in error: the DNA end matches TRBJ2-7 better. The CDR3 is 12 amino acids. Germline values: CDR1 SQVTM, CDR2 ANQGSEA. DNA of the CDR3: TGCAGCGTTGAAGATTCGGAGGGCGAGCAGTACTTC. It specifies CSVEDSEGEQYF.

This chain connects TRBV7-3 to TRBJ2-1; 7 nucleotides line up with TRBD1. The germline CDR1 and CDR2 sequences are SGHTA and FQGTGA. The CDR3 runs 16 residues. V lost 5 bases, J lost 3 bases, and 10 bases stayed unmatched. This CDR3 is CASSVRGRGFYNEQFF. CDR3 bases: TGTGCCAGCAGCGTTAGGGGGCGCGGTTTCTACAATGAGCAGTTCTTC.

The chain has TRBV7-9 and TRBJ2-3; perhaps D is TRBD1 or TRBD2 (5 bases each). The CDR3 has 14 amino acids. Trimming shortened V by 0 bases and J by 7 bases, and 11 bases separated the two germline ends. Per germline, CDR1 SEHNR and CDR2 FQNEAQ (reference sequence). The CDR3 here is CASSLALGGNTQYF. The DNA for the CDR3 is TGTGCCAGCAGCTTAGCGCTTGGGGGAAATACGCAGTATTTT.

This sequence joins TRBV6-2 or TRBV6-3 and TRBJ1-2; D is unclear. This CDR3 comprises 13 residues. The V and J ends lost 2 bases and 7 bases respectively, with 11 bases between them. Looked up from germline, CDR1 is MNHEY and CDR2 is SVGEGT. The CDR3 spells CASSYGYWSGYTF. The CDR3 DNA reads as TGTGCCAGCAGTTACGGTTATTGGTCTGGCTACACCTTC.

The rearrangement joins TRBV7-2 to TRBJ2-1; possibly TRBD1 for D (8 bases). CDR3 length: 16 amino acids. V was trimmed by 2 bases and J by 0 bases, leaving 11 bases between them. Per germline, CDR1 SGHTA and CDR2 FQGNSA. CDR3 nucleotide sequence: TGTGCCAGCAGCTTAACAGGGGGGGGCTCCTACAATGAGCAGTTCTTC. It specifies CASSLTGGGSYNEQFF.

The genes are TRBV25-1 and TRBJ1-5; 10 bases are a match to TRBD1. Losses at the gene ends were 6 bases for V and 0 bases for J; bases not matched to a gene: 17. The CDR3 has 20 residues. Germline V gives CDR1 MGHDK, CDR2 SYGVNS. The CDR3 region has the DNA TGTGCCAGCAGGGAAGGAACCGGGACAGGGGTTTACCCTAGCAATCAGCCCCAGCATTTT. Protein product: CASREGTGTGVYPSNQPQHF.

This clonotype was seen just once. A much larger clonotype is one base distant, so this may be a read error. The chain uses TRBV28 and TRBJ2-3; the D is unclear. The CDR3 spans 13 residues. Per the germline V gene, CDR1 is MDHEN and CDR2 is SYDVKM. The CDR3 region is CAGRPALADTQYF. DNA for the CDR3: TGTGCCGGCAGACCCGCCCTAGCAGATACGCAGTATTTT.

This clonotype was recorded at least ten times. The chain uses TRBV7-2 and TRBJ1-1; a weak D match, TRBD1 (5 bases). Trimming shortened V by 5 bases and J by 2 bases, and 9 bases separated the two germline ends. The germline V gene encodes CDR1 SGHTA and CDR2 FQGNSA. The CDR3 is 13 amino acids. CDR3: CASSRDGNTEAFF. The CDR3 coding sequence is TGTGCCAGCAGCCGGGACGGCAACACTGAAGCTTTCTTT.

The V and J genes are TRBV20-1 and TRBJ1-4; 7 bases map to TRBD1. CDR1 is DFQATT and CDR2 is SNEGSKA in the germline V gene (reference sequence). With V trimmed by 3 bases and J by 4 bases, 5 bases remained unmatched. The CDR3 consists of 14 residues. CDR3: CSAREGGRNEKLFF. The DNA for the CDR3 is TGCAGTGCTAGGGAAGGGGGCCGTAATGAAAAACTGTTTTTT.

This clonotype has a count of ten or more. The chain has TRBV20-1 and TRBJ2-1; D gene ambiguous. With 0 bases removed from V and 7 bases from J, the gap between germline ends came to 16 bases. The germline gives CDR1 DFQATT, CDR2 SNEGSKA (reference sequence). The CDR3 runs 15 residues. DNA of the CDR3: TGCAGTGCTAGAGATTCGGCACGCCTGGGGAATGAGCAGTTCTTC. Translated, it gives CSARDSARLGNEQFF.

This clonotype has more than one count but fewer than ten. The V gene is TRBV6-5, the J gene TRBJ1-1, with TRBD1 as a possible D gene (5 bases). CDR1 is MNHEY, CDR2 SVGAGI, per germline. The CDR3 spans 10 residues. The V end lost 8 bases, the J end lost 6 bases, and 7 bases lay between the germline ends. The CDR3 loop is CASRGSEAFF. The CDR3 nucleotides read TGTGCCAGCCGGGGGTCTGAAGCTTTCTTT.

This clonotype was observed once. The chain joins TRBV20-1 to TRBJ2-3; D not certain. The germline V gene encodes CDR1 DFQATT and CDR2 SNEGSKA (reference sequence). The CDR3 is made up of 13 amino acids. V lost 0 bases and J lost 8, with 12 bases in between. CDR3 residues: CSARDNYVGTQYF. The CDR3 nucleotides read TGCAGTGCTAGAGATAATTACGTAGGTACGCAGTATTTT.

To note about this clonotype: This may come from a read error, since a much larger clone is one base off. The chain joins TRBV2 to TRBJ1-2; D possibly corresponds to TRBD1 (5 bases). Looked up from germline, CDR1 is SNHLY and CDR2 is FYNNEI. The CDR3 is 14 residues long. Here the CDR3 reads CTSSEAEGAYGYTF. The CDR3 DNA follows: TGTACCAGCAGTGAAGCGGAAGGGGCCTATGGCTACACCTTC.